These 13 T cell receptor beta chains were all obtained from the same sample, sequenced in a study of blood T cell dynamics during melanoma immunotherapy. Only in-frame clones appear in the TCRdb table, and some are missing; sequencing was by immunoSEQ multiplex PCR. Here the sample spans some 10,000 clones, over 70% being singletons. As to time point: week 3, after first cycle of checkpoint inhibitor. The material sequenced was blood, taken from a patient treated with checkpoint blockade. These receptors all stem from a human donor with melanoma.

The chain couples TRBV5-6 to TRBJ2-7; D is uncertain. With 7 bases removed from V and 0 bases from J, the gap between germline ends came to 14 bases. Germline V gene data show CDR1 as SGHDT and CDR2 as YYEEEE. The CDR3 has 14 residues. The CDR3 DNA reads as TGTGCCAGCTTTAACGGCCCATACTCCTACGAGCAGTACTTC. Its translation is CASFNGPYSYEQYF.

V and J are TRBV19 and TRBJ2-6; tentatively, D is TRBD1 or TRBD2 (5 bases each). The V end lost 8 bases, the J end lost 0 bases, and 26 bases lay between the germline ends. The CDR3 has 20 amino acids. Germline lookup yields CDR1 LNHDA and CDR2 SQIVND (reference sequence). The CDR3 region has the DNA TGTGCCAGTCGACGCTCCGGGACCCCACGGTCTCCCTCTGGGGCCAACGTCCTGACTTTC. Protein product: CASRRSGTPRSPSGANVLTF.

This clone is medium-sized in the sample. V and J are TRBV27 and TRBJ1-6; 10 bases are shared with TRBD1. The CDR3 has 14 residues. Germline V gives CDR1 MNHEY, CDR2 SMNVEV (reference sequence). The junction had 5 bases not matched to a gene; V was cut back by 6 bases and J by 9 bases. The CDR3 reads CASSPDRGRSPLHF. CDR3 in DNA: TGTGCCAGCAGCCCCGACAGGGGGCGTTCACCCCTCCACTTT.

J is TRBJ2-2 and V is TRBV4-1, with 10 bases identical to TRBD2. V was pared by 4 bases and J by 6 bases, with 5 bases of the junction left unmatched. The CDR3 is 15 residues long. Germline CDR1 reads MGHRA; CDR2 reads YSYEKL. CDR3 sequence: CASSRERGGPGELFF. CDR3 DNA sequence: TGCGCCAGCAGCCGAGAGCGGGGGGGCCCCGGGGAGCTGTTTTTT.

The chain has TRBV6-5 and TRBJ2-5; 8 bases fit TRBD2. The V segment lost 6 bases and the J segment 3 bases; nucleotides outside the gene matches: 9. CDR1 and CDR2 (germline): MNHEY, SVGAGI. This CDR3 comprises 15 residues. In nucleotides, the CDR3 is TGTGCCAGCAGGCGTCCAGCGGGGGTCGAAGAGACCCAGTACTTC. Translating it yields CASRRPAGVEETQYF.

The V call is TRBV5-4, the J call TRBJ2-3; TRBD1 or TRBD2 may be the D gene (5 bases each). The germline V gene has CDR1 SGHNT and CDR2 YYREEE (reference sequence). The CDR3 is 14 amino acids. V lost 3 bases, J lost 2 bases, and 10 bases lay in between. The CDR3 DNA reads TGTGCCAGCAGCTCCCAGGGAGACACAGATACGCAGTATTTT. It codes for CASSSQGDTDTQYF. The complete variable domain, with remaining parts taken from reference TRBV5-4 and TRBJ2-3, reads ETGVTQSPTHLIKTRGQQVTLRCSSQSGHNTVSWYQQALGQGPQFIFQYYREEENGRGNFPPRFSGLQFPNYSSELNVNALELDDSALYLCASSSQGDTDTQYFGPGTRLTVL.

This chain connects TRBV9 to TRBJ2-2; D remains unclear. Looked up from germline, CDR1 is SGDLS and CDR2 is YYNGEE. Trimming took off 3 bases at V and 6 bases at J, with 9 bases between the two ends. The CDR3 sequence is 13 residues long. Here the CDR3 reads CASSGYSAGELFF. The CDR3 region has the DNA TGTGCCAGCAGCGGGTACAGTGCCGGGGAGCTGTTTTTT.

This clone is a singleton in its sample. The rearrangement joins TRBV10-2 to TRBJ2-2; D gene uncertain. Per germline, CDR1 WSHSY and CDR2 SAAADI. V was shortened by 7 bases and J by 2 bases, with 11 bases between the two germline ends. CDR3 size: 14 residues. CDR3 nucleotide sequence: TGCGCCAGCATAGGGCTACCCAACACCGGGGAGCTGTTTTTT. It yields the protein CASIGLPNTGELFF.

The rearrangement links TRBV27 to TRBJ1-1, with TRBD1 identical over 8 bases. The CDR3 spans 14 residues. The ends lost 7 bases at V and 1 base at J; junction bases unmatched: 5. The germline V gene encodes CDR1 MNHEY and CDR2 SMNVEV (reference sequence). DNA of the CDR3: TGTGCCAGCAACCGACAGGGGCCGAACACTGAAGCTTTCTTT. As protein: CASNRQGPNTEAFF.

The sample holds a few counts of this clone. J is TRBJ1-5 and V is TRBV5-8; possible D gene TRBD1, 6 bases. CDR3 size: 15 residues. The germline V gene has CDR1 SGHTS and CDR2 YDEGEE. V was shortened by 5 bases and J by 3 bases, with 15 bases between the two germline ends. This CDR3 reads CASRNKGHDNQPQHF. The CDR3 DNA is TGTGCCAGCAGGAACAAGGGACATGACAATCAGCCCCAGCATTTT.

V gene TRBV5-1 combines with J gene TRBJ1-1; D possibly corresponds to TRBD1 (5 bases). V was pared by 0 bases and J by 6 bases, with 9 bases between. Germline V gene data show CDR1 as SGHRS and CDR2 as YFSETQ. The CDR3 loop spans 13 amino acids. CDR3 in amino acids: CASSLEAGSEAFF. DNA of the CDR3: TGCGCCAGCAGCTTGGAGGCAGGGTCTGAAGCTTTCTTT.

CDR3 loop: CASSQDRFDSTYGYTF. CDR3 DNA: TGCGCCAGCAGCCAAGATAGGTTCGACAGTACCTATGGCTACACCTTC. The rearrangement uses TRBV4-3 and TRBJ1-2; tentative D call: TRBD1 (5 bases). The germline V and J ends were trimmed by 0 bases and 4 bases, with 15 bases remaining between them. CDR3 length equals 16 residues. Germline V gene data show CDR1 as LGHNA and CDR2 as YSLEER.

The table lists this clone with a count of one. This rearrangement joins TRBV2 to TRBJ1-2, with D possibly matching TRBD1 (5 bases). The CDR3 extends over 15 amino acids. V was shortened by 2 bases and J by 4 bases, with 14 bases between the two germline ends. Germline V gives CDR1 SNHLY, CDR2 FYNNEI. The CDR3 sequence: CASSEQGQVFYGYTF. The CDR3 nucleotides are TGTGCCAGCAGTGAACAGGGCCAAGTTTTCTATGGCTACACCTTC.